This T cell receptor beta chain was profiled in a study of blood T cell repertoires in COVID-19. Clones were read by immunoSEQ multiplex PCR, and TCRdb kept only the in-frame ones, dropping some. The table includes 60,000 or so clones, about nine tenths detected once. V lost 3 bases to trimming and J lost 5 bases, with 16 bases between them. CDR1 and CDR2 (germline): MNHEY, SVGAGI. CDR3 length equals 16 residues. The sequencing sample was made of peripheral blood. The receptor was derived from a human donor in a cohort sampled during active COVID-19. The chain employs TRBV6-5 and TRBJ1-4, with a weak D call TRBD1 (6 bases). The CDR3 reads CASSYREGGINEKLFF. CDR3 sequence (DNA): TGTGCCAGCAGTTATCGAGAGGGGGGGATCAATGAAAAACTGTTTTTT.